This T cell receptor beta chain originates from a study of blood T cell repertoires in COVID-19. Study overall: Collection of acute and convalescent COVID-19 samples took place in the United States, Italy and Spain. T cells, B-cell-depleted T cells, or PBMCs provided the cDNA or gDNA that served as material.

The CDR3 is 10 amino acids. Trimming left V 7 bases short and J 6 bases short, with 6 bases between. Germline CDR1 and CDR2: SQVTM and ANQGSEA. Authors' methods: Amplification with reference gene primers provided the estimates of nucleated cell counts. Profiled with immunoSEQ multiplex PCR; TCRdb holds only in-frame clones, not every one. V and J calls and clone size follow that table, whereas D and trimming were derived from the DNA. The sample has 95,000 to 110,000 clones, roughly 88% seen once. This clone was seen only once. Sequences were obtained from peripheral blood. V and J are TRBV29-1 and TRBJ2-2; D not certain. The clonotype comes from a man aged 50-60 years with active or convalescent COVID-19. This CDR3 reads CSGLSGELFF. Written as DNA, the CDR3 is TGCAGCGGGCTTTCCGGGGAGCTGTTTTTT.